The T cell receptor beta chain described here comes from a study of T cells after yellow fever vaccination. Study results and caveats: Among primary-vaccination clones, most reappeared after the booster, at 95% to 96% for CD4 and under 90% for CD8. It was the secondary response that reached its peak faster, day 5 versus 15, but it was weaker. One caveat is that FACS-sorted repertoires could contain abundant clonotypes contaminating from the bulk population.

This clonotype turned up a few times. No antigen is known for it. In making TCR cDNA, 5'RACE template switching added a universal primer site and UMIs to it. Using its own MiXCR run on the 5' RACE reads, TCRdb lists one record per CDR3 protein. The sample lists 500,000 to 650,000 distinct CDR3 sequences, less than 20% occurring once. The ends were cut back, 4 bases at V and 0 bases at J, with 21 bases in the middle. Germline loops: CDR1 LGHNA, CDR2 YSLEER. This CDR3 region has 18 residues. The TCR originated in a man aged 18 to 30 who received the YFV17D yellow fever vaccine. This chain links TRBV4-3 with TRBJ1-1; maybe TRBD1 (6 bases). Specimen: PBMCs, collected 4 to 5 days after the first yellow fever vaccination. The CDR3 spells CASSPEGGAGRVNTEAFF. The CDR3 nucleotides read TGCGCCAGCAGCCCCGAGGGGGGAGCGGGGAGGGTGAACACTGAAGCTTTCTTT.